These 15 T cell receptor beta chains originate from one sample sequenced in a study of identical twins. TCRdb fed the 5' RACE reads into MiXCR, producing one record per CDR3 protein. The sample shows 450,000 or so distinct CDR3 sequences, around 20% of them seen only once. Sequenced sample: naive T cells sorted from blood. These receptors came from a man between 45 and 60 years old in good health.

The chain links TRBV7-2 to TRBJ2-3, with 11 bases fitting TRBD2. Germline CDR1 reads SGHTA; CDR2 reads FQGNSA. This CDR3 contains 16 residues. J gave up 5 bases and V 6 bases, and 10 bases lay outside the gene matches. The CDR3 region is CASSYRLAGKGDTQYF. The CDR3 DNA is TGTGCCAGCAGTTACCGACTAGCGGGGAAAGGAGATACGCAGTATTTT.

The CDR3: CASSFARTGTDQPQHF. Written as DNA, the CDR3 is TGTGCCAGCAGCTTCGCCCGGACAGGGACGGATCAGCCCCAGCATTTT. The chain uses TRBV7-2 and TRBJ1-5; TRBD1 agrees at 8 bases. The CDR3 is 16 amino acids. Germline-derived CDR1 and CDR2 are SGHTA and FQGNSA. Unmatched junction bases numbered 9, after V lost 3 bases and J lost 5 bases.

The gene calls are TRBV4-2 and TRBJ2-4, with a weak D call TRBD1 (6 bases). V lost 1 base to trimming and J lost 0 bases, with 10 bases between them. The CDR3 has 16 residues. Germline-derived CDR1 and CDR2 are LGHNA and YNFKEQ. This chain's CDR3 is CASSQGTVRAKNIQYF. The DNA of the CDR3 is TGTGCCAGCAGCCAAGGGACAGTTAGAGCCAAAAACATTCAGTACTTC.

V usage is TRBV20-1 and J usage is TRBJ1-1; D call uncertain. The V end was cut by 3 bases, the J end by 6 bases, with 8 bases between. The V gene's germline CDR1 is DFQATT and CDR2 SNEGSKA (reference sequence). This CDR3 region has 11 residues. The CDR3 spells CSASWAAEAFF. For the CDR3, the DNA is TGCAGTGCTAGCTGGGCCGCTGAAGCTTTCTTT.

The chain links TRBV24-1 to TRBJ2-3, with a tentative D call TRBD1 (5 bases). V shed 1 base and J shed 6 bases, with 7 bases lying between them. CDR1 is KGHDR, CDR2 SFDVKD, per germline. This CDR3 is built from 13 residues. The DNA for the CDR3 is TGTGCCACCAGTGATTTAAAGGGGGATACGCAGTATTTT. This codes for CATSDLKGDTQYF.

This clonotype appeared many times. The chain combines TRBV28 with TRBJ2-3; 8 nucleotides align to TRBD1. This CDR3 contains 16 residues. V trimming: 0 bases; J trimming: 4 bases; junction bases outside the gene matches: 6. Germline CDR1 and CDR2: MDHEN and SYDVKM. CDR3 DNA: TGTGCCAGCAGTTTATGGGACCAGACAGGGGCAGATACGCAGTATTTT. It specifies CASSLWDQTGADTQYF.

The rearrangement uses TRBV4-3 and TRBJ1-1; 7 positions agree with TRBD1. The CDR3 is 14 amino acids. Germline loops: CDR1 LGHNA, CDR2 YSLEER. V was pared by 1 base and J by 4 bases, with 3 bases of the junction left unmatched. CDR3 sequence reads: CASSQGQGATEAFF. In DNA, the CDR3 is TGCGCCAGCAGCCAAGGACAGGGAGCCACTGAAGCTTTCTTT.

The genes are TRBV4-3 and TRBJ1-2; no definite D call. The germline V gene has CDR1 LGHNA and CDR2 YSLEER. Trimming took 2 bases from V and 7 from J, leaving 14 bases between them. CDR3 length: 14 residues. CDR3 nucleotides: TGCGCCAGCAGCCAAAATCGATGGAGGTTTGGCTACACCTTC. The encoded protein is CASSQNRWRFGYTF.

CDR3 coding DNA: TGTGCCAGCAGCTTACGCTTGTCTGCGGGGGGTCGAAATGAGCAGTTCTTC. Translation: CASSLRLSAGGRNEQFF. This sequence joins TRBV7-2 and TRBJ2-1, with TRBD2 identical over 8 bases. After removal of 2 bases from V and 7 bases from J, the junction contained 13 bases not matched to a gene. CDR1 and CDR2 (germline): SGHTA, FQGNSA. The CDR3 runs to 17 residues.

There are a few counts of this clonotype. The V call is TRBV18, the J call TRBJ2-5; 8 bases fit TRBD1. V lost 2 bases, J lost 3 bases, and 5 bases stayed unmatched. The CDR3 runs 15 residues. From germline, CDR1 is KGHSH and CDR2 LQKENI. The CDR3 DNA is TGTGCCAGCTCACCAATCGGACAGGGAAAAGAGACCCAGTACTTC. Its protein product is CASSPIGQGKETQYF.

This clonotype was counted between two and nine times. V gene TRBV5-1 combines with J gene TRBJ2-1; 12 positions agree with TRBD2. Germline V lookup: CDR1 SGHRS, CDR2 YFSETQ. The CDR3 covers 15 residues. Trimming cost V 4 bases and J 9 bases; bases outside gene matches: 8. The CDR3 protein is CASSPSGGAVFEQFF. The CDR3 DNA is TGCGCCAGCAGCCCTAGCGGGGGGGCCGTTTTTGAGCAGTTCTTC.

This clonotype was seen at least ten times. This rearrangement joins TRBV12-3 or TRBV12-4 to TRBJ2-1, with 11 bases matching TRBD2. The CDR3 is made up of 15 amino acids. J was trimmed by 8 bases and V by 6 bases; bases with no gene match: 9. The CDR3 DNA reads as TGTGCCAGCAGCATTAGCGGGGGGGCCTCTCATGAGCAGTTCTTC. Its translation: CASSISGGASHEQFF.

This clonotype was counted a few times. The CDR3 loop is CSVGGGNTEAFF. For the CDR3, the DNA is TGCAGCGTTGGCGGGGGGAACACTGAAGCTTTCTTT. The V and J genes are TRBV29-1 and TRBJ1-1; D may be TRBD1 (5 bases). Looked up from germline, CDR1 is SQVTM and CDR2 is ANQGSEA. Trimming stripped 4 bases from V and 1 base from J, with 7 bases between. This CDR3 is 12 amino acids long.

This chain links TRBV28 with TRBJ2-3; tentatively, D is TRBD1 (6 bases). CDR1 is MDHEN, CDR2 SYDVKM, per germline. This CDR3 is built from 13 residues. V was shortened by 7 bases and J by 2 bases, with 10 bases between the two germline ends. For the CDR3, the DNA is TGTGCCAGCATGAGGGGGACCACAGATACGCAGTATTTT. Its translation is CASMRGTTDTQYF.

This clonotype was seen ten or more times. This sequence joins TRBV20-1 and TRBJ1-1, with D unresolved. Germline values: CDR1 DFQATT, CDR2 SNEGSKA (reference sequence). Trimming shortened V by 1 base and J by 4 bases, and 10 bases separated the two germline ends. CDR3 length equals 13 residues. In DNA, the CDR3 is TGCAGTGCTAGAGCTTTGTCTGGCACTGAAGCTTTCTTT. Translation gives CSARALSGTEAFF.